This T cell receptor (beta chain) derives from a study of PD-1 blockade in classical Hodgkin lymphoma. The study, taken as a whole, reports: Patients who responded completely had about the same baseline diversity as newly diagnosed patients. At baseline, newly diagnosed patients reportedly showed less TCR diversity than healthy donors. Nivolumab starters within 1 year of ASCT were excluded. By C4D1 there was a significant rise in CD4+ TCR diversity but not in CD8+ TCR diversity.

Each and every patient relapsed after autologous stem cell transplantation, and patients got differing brentuximab vedotin exposure. Comments on this clone: What it recognizes is unknown.

CDR1 and CDR2 (germline): SGHNT, YYREEE (reference sequence). Unmatched junction bases numbered 3, after V lost 5 bases and J lost 0 bases. This CDR3 is built from 14 residues. Produced via immunoSEQ multiplex PCR; TCRdb's table is partial and in-frame only. The sample shows tens of thousands of clones, 70% to 85% of them seen only once. This TCR came from a human donor with classical Hodgkin lymphoma. The rearrangement joins TRBV5-4 to TRBJ2-7; 9 bases are a match to TRBD2. The input for sequencing was peripheral blood mononuclear cells (PBMCs), taken at baseline. The CDR3: CASSFSGSSYEQYF. The CDR3 region has the DNA TGTGCCAGCAGTTTTAGCGGGAGCTCCTACGAGCAGTACTTC.